The clone carrying this T cell receptor beta chain was observed at least ten times. Its antigen is currently unknown. The data were obtained in a study of early T cells in non-severe SARS-CoV-2 infection. Across the study: Unsorted whole blood bulk RNA was sequenced, with unpaired chains. Overall study findings and caveats: The VDJdb matching leaned toward anti-spike CD8 responses and overlooked private and CD4 specificities.

Per germline, CDR1 SGHVS and CDR2 FNYEAQ. This CDR3 is 16 amino acids long. Trimming took off 4 bases at V and 2 bases at J, with 18 bases between the two ends. Separate cDNA molecules each had unique molecular identifiers attached to them. TCRdb redid the calling of the 5' RACE reads with MiXCR, one entry per CDR3 protein. The data contain about 80,000 distinct CDR3 sequences, approximately 5% of them singletons. The material was whole blood, obtained at baseline. This chain joins TRBV7-6 and TRBJ2-7; no reliable D call. The clonotype comes from an adult who was a healthcare worker with PCR-confirmed SARS-CoV-2 infection or an uninfected control (not recorded which). The CDR3 DNA reads as TGTGCCAGCAGCTCCGATCGGTCGACCCTGACCTACGAGCAGTACTTC. Translation: CASSSDRSTLTYEQYF.